This entry concerns a single TCR beta chain. Its antigen is unknown. No much larger clone exists at a distance of one base, and base qualities are not known. The data stem from a study of blood T cell repertoires in COVID-19 (dated by TCRdb to between 2020 and 2021). Some background on the complete study: Samples covering the acute and convalescent phases of COVID-19 were provided by collaborators in the United States, Italy and Spain. The prospective study material was composed of cDNA or gDNA derived from T cells, B-cell-depleted T cells, or PBMCs. The dataset comprised deeply sampled blood TCRbeta repertoires from subjects exposed to, actively infected with, or recovered from COVID-19. The repertoires were released in a freely available public database intended as a resource for research on the immune response to SARS-CoV-2. Samples were obtained from the ongoing ImmuneRACE study (first 160 participants) and from 1,200 or so subjects provided by 6 global collaborators. A de-identified subject ID, COVID-19 status, age in years and sex were almost always included in the sample metadata. Where HLA class I and class II types were available, the types were taken from metadata supplied by the sample provider, not from assay-based typing.

Results the study describes overall, beyond this receptor: The quantity of clinical and demographic metadata differed by source and by participant and was supplied without curation.

The immunoSEQ Assay, a bias-controlled multiplex PCR, was used to amplify TCRbeta CDR3 regions from genomic DNA. The authors processed their data as follows. Nucleated cell counts per sample were estimated from amplification of reference gene primers within the assay. To quantify the absolute abundance of each unique TCRbeta CDR3 rearrangement, sequence reads were collapsed and filtered. For each sample, productive Simpson clonality was calculated as the square root of Simpson's diversity index over productive rearrangements. In TCRdb, the immuneACCESS table is reduced to in-frame sequences with V and J assigned. These tables do not hold every clone; where another copy was compared, an unresolved V gene accounts for under half, and the others remain unexplained. The DNA was the basis for D and trimming; V, J and clone size are from that table. The sample table shows tens of thousands of clones, and about 85% are seen once. Less than 6.5% of the sample belongs to the ten largest clones.

From the cysteine up to the phenylalanine, the CDR3 has a length of 15 residues. Of all the DNA, just the CDR3 is kept, 45 bases in frame from base 1. From a lookup of the germline V gene, CDR1 and CDR2 are MDHEN and SYDVKM. V is cut by 5 bases and J by 2 bases, and the space between the germline ends is 16 bases. Each collaborating institution followed its own protocols to collect whole blood in K2EDTA tubes. For TCRbeta analysis, collaborators shipped samples as frozen whole blood, isolated PBMCs, or DNA extracted from either of those sample types. The sequence was obtained from a man between 60 and 75 years old with acute or convalescent COVID-19. The chain uses TRBV28 and TRBJ2-7; possibly the D gene is TRBD2, per 5 matching bases. Source material: peripheral blood. The CDR3 loop reads CASSLPGAEAYEQYF. The DNA sequence reads TGTGCCAGCAGTCTCCCTGGAGCGGAGGCCTACGAGCAGTACTTC.